The following is a T cell receptor beta chain sequence with its context. This entry belongs to a study of blood T cells in healthy people across ages. V was cut by 5 bases and J by 11 bases, with 30 bases left in between. Germline values: CDR1 SEHNR, CDR2 FQNEAQ (reference sequence). The CDR3 length is 17 residues. Alongside a J-beta primer mix, a sample-barcoded 5' primer served in a second PCR lasting about 7 to 11 cycles. Tagging of each cDNA molecule was performed by a template-switch adaptor with 12 random nucleotides. A single record per CDR3 protein comes from TCRdb applying MiXCR to the 5' RACE reads. The sample lists about 1.1 million distinct CDR3 sequences, under 40% occurring once.

The chain joins TRBV7-9 to TRBJ2-5; no clear D gene. Sequences were obtained from blood. This TCR was recovered from a man younger than 35 in good health. CDR3 residues: CASSVSRTGTSWNEQYF. CDR3 bases: TGTGCCAGCAGCGTAAGTCGAACGGGCACATCGTGGAATGAGCAGTACTTC. Full variable domain (rest looked up from reference TRBV7-9 and TRBJ2-5): DTGVSQNPRHKITKRGQNVTFRCDPISEHNRLYWYRQTLGQGPEFLTYFQNEAQLEKSRLLSDRFSAERPKGSFSTLEIQRTEQGDSAMYLCASSVSRTGTSWNEQYFGPGTRLLVL.